These T cell receptor beta chains were read from a single sample in a study of tumor and adjacent non-tumor tissue in lung cancer. TCRdb recomputed calls from the multiplex PCR reads with MiXCR, one row per CDR3 protein. This sample yields approximately 44,000 distinct CDR3 sequences, of which around three fifths are seen a single time; less than 55% belongs to the top ten. The sequenced sample consisted of distant non-tumor lung tissue. The receptors come from a man aged 45-65 years with non-small cell lung cancer. Each CDR3 is given without its conserved first and last residue. Fields, in order: V gene, clone size, CDR3 length, CDR3 protein. Clone size is shown for a subset of rows, as once, few, many or a class of expanded clone.

v_call: TRBV7-9
clone_size: -
cdr3_length: 13
cdr3_aa: ASSGQSSYNSPLH

v_call: TRBV10-1
clone_size: once
cdr3_length: 12
cdr3_aa: ASSRGVDTGELF

v_call: TRBV5-5
clone_size: -
cdr3_length: 15
cdr3_aa: ASILAGTEGFNQPQH

v_call: TRBV29-1
clone_size: -
cdr3_length: 11
cdr3_aa: SVDGTGGREQY

v_call: TRBV4-1
clone_size: -
cdr3_length: 11
cdr3_aa: ASSQDRGGTQY

v_call: TRBV29-1
clone_size: -
cdr3_length: 10
cdr3_aa: SVELLAGEQF

v_call: TRBV11-2
clone_size: -
cdr3_length: 12
cdr3_aa: VSSLGQLTYGYT

v_call: TRBV29-1
clone_size: -
cdr3_length: 10
cdr3_aa: SVGTGQGEQH

v_call: TRBV7-9
clone_size: few
cdr3_length: 14
cdr3_aa: ASSLITGTRSYEQY

v_call: TRBV29-1
clone_size: -
cdr3_length: 12
cdr3_aa: SVESGVTYNEQF

v_call: TRBV6-6
clone_size: many
cdr3_length: 14
cdr3_aa: ASSFPGLAEGGELF

v_call: TRBV6-2/TRBV6-3
clone_size: few
cdr3_length: 13
cdr3_aa: ASTSNLQGGSEAL